What follows describes a single TCR beta chain. Its target is unknown. This CDR3 contains 17 residues. CDR1 is MNHEY, CDR2 SMNVEV, per germline (reference sequence). V lost 0 bases and J lost 3, with 18 bases in between. The data are from a study of shared clonotypes between healthy human individuals. The split of CD4+ cells yielded CD45RA+ naive and CD45RA-negative memory subsets. Study findings and constraints: Generation probabilities were higher for clonotypes shared across all four sorted-subset donors than for unshared ones. Naive subsets usually exceeded memory subsets in estimated richness. Only a few donors were included, so the genetic and exposure-history diversity represented was limited.

Assay used: immunoSEQ multiplex PCR; TCRdb lists only in-frame clones, some missing. The sample includes about 2.5 million clones, around 92% seen only once; the top ten take 0.37%. The receptor's source is a man aged 18-30 years in good health. Some clones in this sample may be carry-over from other donors' samples. This rearrangement joins TRBV27 to TRBJ2-7; D may be TRBD1 or TRBD2 (7 bases each). The specimen sequenced was naive CD4+ T cells from PBMCs. Regarding subset: CD45RA+ positively selected. The CDR3 is CASSLSGRGRTYYEQYF. In nucleotides, the CDR3 is TGTGCCAGCAGTTTATCGGGGAGGGGGCGGACCTACTACGAGCAGTACTTC.